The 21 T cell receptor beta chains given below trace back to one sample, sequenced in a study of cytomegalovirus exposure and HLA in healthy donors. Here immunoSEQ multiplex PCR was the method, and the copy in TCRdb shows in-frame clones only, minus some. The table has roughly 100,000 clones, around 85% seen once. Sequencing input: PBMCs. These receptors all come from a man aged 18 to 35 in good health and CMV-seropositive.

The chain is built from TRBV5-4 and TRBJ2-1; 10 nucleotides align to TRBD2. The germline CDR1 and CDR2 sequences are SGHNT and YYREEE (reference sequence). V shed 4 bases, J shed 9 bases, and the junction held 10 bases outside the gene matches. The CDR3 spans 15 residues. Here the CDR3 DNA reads TGTGCCAGCAGCCGTTCGGCTAGCGGGAGAAGTGAGCAGTTCTTC. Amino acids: CASSRSASGRSEQFF.

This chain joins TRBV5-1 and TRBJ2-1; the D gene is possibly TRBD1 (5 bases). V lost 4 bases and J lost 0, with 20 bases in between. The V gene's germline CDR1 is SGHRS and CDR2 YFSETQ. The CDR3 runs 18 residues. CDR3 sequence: CASSRLTVQLGSYNEQFF. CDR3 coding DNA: TGCGCCAGCAGCCGGCTGACAGTCCAGCTAGGCTCCTACAATGAGCAGTTCTTC.

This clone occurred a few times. The CDR3 DNA follows: TGTGCCTGGATCAGGACAGGCGCGACTAGCACAGATACGCAGTATTTT. The encoded protein is CAWIRTGATSTDTQYF. The chain carries TRBV30 and TRBJ2-3, with TRBD1 matching 7 bases. Per the germline V gene, CDR1 is GTSNPN and CDR2 is SVGIG (reference sequence). The CDR3 totals 16 residues. The V gene end was trimmed by 4 bases and the J gene end by 0 bases; junction bases not matched to a gene: 10.

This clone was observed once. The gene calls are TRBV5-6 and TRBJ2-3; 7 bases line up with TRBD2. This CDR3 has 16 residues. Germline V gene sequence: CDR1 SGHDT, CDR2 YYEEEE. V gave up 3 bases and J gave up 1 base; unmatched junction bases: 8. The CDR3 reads CASSSGLVRGTDTQYF. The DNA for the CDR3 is TGTGCCAGCAGCTCCGGACTAGTTAGAGGCACAGATACGCAGTATTTT.

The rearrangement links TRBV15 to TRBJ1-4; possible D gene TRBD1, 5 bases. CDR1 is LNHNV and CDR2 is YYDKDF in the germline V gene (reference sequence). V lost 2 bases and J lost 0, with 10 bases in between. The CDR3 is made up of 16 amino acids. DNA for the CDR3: TGTGCCACCAGCAGATCGGGGGGAGCAACTAATGAAAAACTGTTTTTT. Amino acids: CATSRSGGATNEKLFF.

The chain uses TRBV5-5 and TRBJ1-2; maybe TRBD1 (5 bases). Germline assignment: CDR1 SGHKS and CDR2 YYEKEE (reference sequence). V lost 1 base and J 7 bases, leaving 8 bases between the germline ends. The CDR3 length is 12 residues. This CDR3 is CASSLSQGGYTF. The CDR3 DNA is TGTGCCAGCAGCTTGAGCCAGGGTGGCTACACCTTC. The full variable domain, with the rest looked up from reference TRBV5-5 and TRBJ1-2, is DAGVTQSPTHLIKTRGQQVTLRCSPISGHKSVSWYQQVLGQGPQFIFQYYEKEERGRGNFPDRFSARQFPNYSSELNVNALLLGDSALYLCASSLSQGGYTFGSGTRLTVV.

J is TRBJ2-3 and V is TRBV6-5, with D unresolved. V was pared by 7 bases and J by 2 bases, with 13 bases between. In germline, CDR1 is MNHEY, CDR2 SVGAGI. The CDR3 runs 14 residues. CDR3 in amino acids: CASTVTSHTDTQYF. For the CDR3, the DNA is TGTGCCAGCACCGTGACTTCCCACACAGATACGCAGTATTTT.

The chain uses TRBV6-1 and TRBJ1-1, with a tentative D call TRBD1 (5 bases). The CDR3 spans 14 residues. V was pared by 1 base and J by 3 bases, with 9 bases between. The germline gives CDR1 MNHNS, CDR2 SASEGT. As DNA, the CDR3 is TGTGCCAGCAGTGAAGTGGACATTTACACTGAAGCTTTCTTT. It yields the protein CASSEVDIYTEAFF.

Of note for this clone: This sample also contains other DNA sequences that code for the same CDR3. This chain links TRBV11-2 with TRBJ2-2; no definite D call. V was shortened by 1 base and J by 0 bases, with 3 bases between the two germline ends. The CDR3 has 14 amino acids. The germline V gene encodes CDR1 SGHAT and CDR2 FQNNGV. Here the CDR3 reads CASSLGANTGELFF. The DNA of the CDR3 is TGTGCCAGCAGCTTAGGAGCGAACACCGGGGAGCTGTTTTTT.

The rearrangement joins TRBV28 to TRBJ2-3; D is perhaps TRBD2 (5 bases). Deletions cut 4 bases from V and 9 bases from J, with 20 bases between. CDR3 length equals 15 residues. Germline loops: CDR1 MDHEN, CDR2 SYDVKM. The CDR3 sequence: CASSSQRIVLATQYF. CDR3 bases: TGTGCCAGCAGTTCCCAGCGGATCGTTTTAGCCACGCAGTATTTT.

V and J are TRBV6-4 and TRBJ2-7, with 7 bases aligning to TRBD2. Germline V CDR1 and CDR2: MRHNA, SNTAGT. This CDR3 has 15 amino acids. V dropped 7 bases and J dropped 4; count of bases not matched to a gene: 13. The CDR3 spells CASIARLAESYEQYV. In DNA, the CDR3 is TGTGCCAGCATCGCGAGGCTAGCGGAGTCGTACGAGCAGTACGTC.

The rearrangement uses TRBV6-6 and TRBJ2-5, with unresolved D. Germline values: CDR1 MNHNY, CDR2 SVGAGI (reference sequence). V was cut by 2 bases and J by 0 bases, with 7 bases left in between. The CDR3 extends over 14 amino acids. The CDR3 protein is CASSYGQNQETQYF. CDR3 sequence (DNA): TGTGCCAGCAGTTACGGGCAAAACCAAGAGACCCAGTACTTC.

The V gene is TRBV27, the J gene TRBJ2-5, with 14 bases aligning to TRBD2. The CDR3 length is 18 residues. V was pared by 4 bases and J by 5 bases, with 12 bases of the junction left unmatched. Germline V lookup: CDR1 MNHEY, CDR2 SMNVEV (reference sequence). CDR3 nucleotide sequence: TGTGCCAGCAGTTCCCACGAATTAAGACTAGCGGGAGGGGAGACCCAGTACTTC. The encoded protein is CASSSHELRLAGGETQYF.

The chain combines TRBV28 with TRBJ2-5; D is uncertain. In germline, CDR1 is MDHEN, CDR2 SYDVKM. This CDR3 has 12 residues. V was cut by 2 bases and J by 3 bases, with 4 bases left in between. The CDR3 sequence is CASSLVKETQYF. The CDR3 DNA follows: TGTGCCAGCAGTTTAGTCAAAGAGACCCAGTACTTC.

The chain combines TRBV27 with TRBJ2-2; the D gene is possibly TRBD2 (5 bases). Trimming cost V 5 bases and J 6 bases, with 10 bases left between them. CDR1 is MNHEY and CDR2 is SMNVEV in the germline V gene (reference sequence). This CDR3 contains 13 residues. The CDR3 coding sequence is TGTGCCAGCAGTCGGAGGCCGGCCGGGGAGCTGTTTTTT. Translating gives CASSRRPAGELFF.

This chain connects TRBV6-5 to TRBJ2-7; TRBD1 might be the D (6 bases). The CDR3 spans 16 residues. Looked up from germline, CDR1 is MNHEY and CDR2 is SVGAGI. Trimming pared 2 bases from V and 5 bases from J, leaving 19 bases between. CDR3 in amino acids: CASSYHTSWGLNEQYF. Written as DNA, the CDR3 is TGTGCCAGCAGTTACCACACCTCGTGGGGGCTGAACGAGCAGTACTTC.

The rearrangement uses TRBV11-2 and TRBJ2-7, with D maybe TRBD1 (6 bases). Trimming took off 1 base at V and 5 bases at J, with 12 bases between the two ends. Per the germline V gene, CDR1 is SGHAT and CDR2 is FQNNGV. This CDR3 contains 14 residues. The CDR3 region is CASSLGSRGDEQYF. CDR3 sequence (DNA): TGTGCCAGCAGCTTAGGCTCCAGGGGCGACGAGCAGTACTTC. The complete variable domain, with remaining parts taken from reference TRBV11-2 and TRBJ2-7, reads EAGVAQSPRYKIIEKRQSVAFWCNPISGHATLYWYQQILGQGPKLLIQFQNNGVVDDSQLPKDRFSAERLKGVDSTLKIQPAKLEDSAVYLCASSLGSRGDEQYFGPGTRLTVT.

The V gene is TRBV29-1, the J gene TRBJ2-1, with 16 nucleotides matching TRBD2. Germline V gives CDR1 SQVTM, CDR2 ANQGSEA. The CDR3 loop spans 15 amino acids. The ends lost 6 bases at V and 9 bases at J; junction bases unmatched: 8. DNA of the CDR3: TGCAGCGTCGTACTCGGGACTAGCGGGAGGGGTGAGCAGTTCTTC. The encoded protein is CSVVLGTSGRGEQFF.

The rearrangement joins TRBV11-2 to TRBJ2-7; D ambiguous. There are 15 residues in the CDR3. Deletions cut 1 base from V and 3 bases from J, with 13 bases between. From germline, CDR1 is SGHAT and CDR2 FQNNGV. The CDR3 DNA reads TGTGCCAGCAGCTTAGTACATAGTCAGGACTACGAGCAGTACTTC. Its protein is CASSLVHSQDYEQYF. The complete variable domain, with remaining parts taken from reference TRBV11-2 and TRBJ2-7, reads EAGVAQSPRYKIIEKRQSVAFWCNPISGHATLYWYQQILGQGPKLLIQFQNNGVVDDSQLPKDRFSAERLKGVDSTLKIQPAKLEDSAVYLCASSLVHSQDYEQYFGPGTRLTVT.

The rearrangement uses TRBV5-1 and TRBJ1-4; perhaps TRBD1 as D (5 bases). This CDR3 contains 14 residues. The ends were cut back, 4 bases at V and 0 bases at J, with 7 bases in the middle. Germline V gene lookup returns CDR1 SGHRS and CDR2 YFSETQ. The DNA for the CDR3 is TGCGCCAGCAGCGCGACAGCAACTAATGAAAAACTGTTTTTT. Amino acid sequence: CASSATATNEKLFF. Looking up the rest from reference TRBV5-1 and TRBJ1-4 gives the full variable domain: KAGVTQTPRYLIKTRGQQVTLSCSPISGHRSVSWYQQTPGQGLQFLFEYFSETQRNKGNFPGRFSGRQFSNSRSEMNVSTLELGDSALYLCASSATATNEKLFFGSGTQLSVL.

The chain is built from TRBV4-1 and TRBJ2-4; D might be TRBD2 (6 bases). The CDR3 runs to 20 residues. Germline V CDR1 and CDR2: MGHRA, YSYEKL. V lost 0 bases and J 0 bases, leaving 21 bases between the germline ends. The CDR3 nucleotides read TGCGCCAGCAGCCAAGATCGCGGGGCGCACTCGGGCCTAGCCAAAAACATTCAGTACTTC. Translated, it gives CASSQDRGAHSGLAKNIQYF.